This TCR beta chain was retrieved from a study of shared clonotypes between healthy human individuals (TCRdb year 2020). Concerning the study at large: The cohort included a few men and two women between 18 and 49 years of age. For each donor, CD4 naive and CD4 memory were each given three plates, CD8 naive was given two plates, and CD8 memory was given one plate. Blood TCR repertoires of five healthy adults were deeply sequenced to estimate repertoire size and the extent of clonotype sharing between individuals. To increase sequencing depth and limit assay-specific biases, TCR repertoire library preparation and sequencing were carried out by different laboratories using diverse techniques. Per donor, leukapheresis produced somewhere between about 0.94 and 8.9 billion PBMCs. What the work shows at the level of the full study, not this receptor alone: Naive subsets generally had larger estimated clonotype richness than memory subsets. Across a handful of donors, roughly 5.4% of naive CD4, roughly 3.4% of naive CD8, approximately 2.5% of memory CD4, and roughly 0.4% of memory CD8 clonotypes were shared. Compared with non-shared clonotypes, the clonotypes found in all four sorted-subset donors had higher generation probabilities. Pairwise subsampling led to the expectation that sequencing depth would affect the degree of clonotype sharing among donors. The small number of donors limited the genetic and exposure-history diversity represented. Even with the large sequencing depth, rarefaction of the sorted-subset datasets indicated that sequencing was incomplete. Sampling was restricted to blood, and TCR repertoires in tissues likely differ from the TCR repertoires found in blood.

TCR CDR3 regions were amplified from genomic DNA by multiplex PCR using the deep immunoSEQ assay. Genomic DNA extracted from each cell subset was distributed evenly over all wells of several immunoSEQ 96-well plates, and each plate served as one replicate. Each replicate PCR for sorted subsets received about 220 ng genomic DNA, equal to around 32,000 T cell genomes. Purified libraries were quantified with a Qubit 3.0 fluorometer, sized on a Bioanalyzer 2100, and re-quantified with the KAPA Library Quantification kit. Every immunoSEQ 96-well plate was sequenced on a separate single-read 150-cycle Illumina NextSeq 550 flow cell. On the authors' methods: Because the immunoSEQ output included only junctional sequences and no quality scores, the filtering could not be the same as the filtering used for full-length reads. To assign V/J genes and CDR3, sequences were annotated using PyIR, a Python wrapper for IgBLAST v1.9, with IMGT germline references. Reads with weak V/J assignments (E-value above 1e-6), missing CDR3, stop codons, out-of-frame junctions, or ambiguous translated residues were removed. V3J clonotypes were defined as sequences sharing an identical inferred V gene, J gene, and CDR3 amino acid sequence. To compute the percentage overlap between repertoires, the number of shared unique clonotypes was divided by the size of the smaller repertoire. RTK rarefaction, the Chao1 estimator, and Recon v2.1 estimates of unobserved clonotypes were used to assess repertoire richness. For all TCRbeta clonotypes obtained by the gDNA method from a handful of donors, generation probabilities were computed with OLGA. TCRdb holds this immuneACCESS table with in-frame rearrangements only. Some clones are missing; in checked studies, unresolved V genes explain under half, and the rest has no known cause. The V and J calls and clone size come from that table; D and trimming were worked out from the DNA. Counted in this sample were about 2.2 million clones; just under 95% of them appeared once. Together, the top ten hold around 1.8% of the sample.

About this clone: The antigen it binds to is not known. Base qualities were left out, and no much larger clone turns up one base away.

In the germline V gene, CDR1 corresponds to SGHAT and CDR2 to FQNNGV. V drops 5 bases and J drops 0 bases, leaving 17 bases in between. The CDR3, from cysteine to phenylalanine, totals 17 residues. CDR3 DNA is the only sequence kept; it has 51 bases, read in frame from the first base. CD8 naive samples consisted of CD45RO-negative cells that were positively selected for CCR7, yielding a CD45RA+CCR7+ population without TemRA cells. The donors were healthy, HIV-negative adults who had no recently reported acute infections or vaccinations. All donors were Caucasian adults living in Nashville, Tennessee, USA. After blood collection by leukapheresis, PBMCs were isolated using Ficoll-Histopaque density gradient centrifugation and then cryopreserved in the vapor phase of liquid nitrogen. Analytical flow cytometry was used to check the purity and quantity of every magnetically sorted T cell population. Each sorted fraction had its genomic DNA isolated and then quantified by UV absorbance on a Nanodrop 2000c.

The chain joins TRBV11-2 to TRBJ2-4; there is no confident call for the D gene. The TCR was taken from a man aged 18 to 29 in good health. Some clones in this sample may be carry-over from other donors' samples. The sample comprised naive CD8+ T cells from PBMCs. The cell subset or site label, read with the paper, signifies: CD45RA+CCR7+. Here the CDR3 is given as CASSHSLESLAKNIQYF. The DNA reads TGTGCCAGCAGCCACTCCCTAGAAAGTCTAGCCAAAAACATTCAGTACTTC.